This TCR beta chain came from a study of CD8+ T cells in alopecia areata. CDR1 is WSHSY, CDR2 SAAADI, per germline. Trimming left V 1 base short and J 2 bases short, with 12 bases between. The length of the CDR3 is 15 residues. Reverse transcribed after extraction, RNA yielded cDNA as the sequencing template. This table comes from immunoSEQ multiplex PCR, and its TCRdb copy is limited to in-frame clones, with some not included. The sample records 210,000 or so clones, approximately 65% being singletons. Treatment meaning: oral pan-JAK inhibitor, 5-10 mg twice daily. Specimens obtained from alopecia areata patients comprised lesional scalp punch biopsies and peripheral blood.

Sequencing used CD4+ T cells sorted from blood, obtained at week 44, from a patient treated with tofacitinib. The gene calls are TRBV10-2 and TRBJ2-7, with D possibly matching TRBD1 (5 bases). The source of this sequence is a human donor with alopecia areata. The CDR3, as DNA: TGCGCCAGCAGTGAGTTGCGGACAAGTACCTACGAGCAGTACTTC. The encoded protein is CASSELRTSTYEQYF.